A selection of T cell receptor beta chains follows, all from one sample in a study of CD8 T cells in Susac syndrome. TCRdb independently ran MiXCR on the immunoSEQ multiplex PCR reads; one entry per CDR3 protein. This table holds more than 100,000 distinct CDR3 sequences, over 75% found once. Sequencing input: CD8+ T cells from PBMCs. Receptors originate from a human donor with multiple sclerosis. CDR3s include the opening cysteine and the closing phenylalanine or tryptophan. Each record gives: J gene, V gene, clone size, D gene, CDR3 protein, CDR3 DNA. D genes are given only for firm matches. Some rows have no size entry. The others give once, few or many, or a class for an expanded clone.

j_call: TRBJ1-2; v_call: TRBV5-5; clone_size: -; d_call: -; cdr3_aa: CASSLGWGANYGYTF; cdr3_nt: TGTGCCAGCAGCTTGGGTTGGGGCGCGAACTATGGCTACACCTTC
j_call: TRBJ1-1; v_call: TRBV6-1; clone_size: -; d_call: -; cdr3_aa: CATGETGEAFF; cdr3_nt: TGTGCCACCGGAGAGACGGGTGAAGCTTTCTTT
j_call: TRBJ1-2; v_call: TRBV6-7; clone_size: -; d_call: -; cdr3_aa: CASSIPGLSPIAGYTF; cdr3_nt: TGTGCCAGCAGCATCCCGGGACTTTCCCCCATTGCGGGCTACACCTTC
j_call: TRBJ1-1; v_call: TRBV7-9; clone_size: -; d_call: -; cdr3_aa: CASIFNTEAFF; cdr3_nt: TGTGCCAGCATCTTTAACACTGAAGCTTTCTTT
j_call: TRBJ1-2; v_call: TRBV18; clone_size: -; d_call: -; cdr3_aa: CASSPLSGLNRGYKGYTF; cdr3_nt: TGTGCCAGCTCACCTCTTTCTGGGCTAAACCGGGGATATAAGGGCTACACCTTC
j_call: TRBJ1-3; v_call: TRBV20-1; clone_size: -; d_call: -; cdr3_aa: CSARDREPRITIYF; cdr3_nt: TGCAGTGCTAGAGATCGTGAACCCCGGATCACCATATATTTT
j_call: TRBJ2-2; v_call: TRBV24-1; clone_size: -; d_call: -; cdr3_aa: CATSGRDDANTGELFF; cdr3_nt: TGTGCCACCAGTGGCCGGGACGACGCGAACACCGGGGAGCTGTTTTTT
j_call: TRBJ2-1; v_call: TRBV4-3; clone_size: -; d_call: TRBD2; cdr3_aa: CASSQEVPSGSPYNEQFF; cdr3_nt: TGCGCCAGCAGCCAAGAAGTCCCTAGCGGGAGTCCCTACAATGAGCAGTTCTTC
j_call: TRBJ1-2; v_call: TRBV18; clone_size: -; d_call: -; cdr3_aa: CASSSPQTLYSGYTF; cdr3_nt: TGTGCCAGCTCATCGCCCCAGACACTCTACTCGGGCTACACCTTC
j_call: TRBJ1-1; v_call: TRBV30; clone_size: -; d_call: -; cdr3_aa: CAWSWVPMNTEAFF; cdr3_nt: TGTGCCTGGAGTTGGGTCCCCATGAACACTGAAGCTTTCTTT
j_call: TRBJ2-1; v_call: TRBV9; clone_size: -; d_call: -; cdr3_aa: CASSDGIDWGVPYNEQFF; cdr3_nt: TGTGCCAGCAGCGACGGGATAGACTGGGGGGTCCCCTACAATGAGCAGTTCTTC
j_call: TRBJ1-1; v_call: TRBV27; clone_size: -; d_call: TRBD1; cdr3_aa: CASRPGTGATEAFF; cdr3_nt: TGTGCCAGCAGGCCCGGGACAGGTGCCACTGAAGCTTTCTTT
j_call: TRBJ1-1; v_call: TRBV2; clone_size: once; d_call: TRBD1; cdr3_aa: CASAGTQGGAEAFF; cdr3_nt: TGTGCCAGTGCCGGGACCCAGGGGGGGGCTGAAGCTTTCTTT
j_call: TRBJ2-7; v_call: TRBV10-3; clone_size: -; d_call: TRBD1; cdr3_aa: CAIRTGESYEQYF; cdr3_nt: TGTGCCATCAGAACAGGGGAATCCTACGAGCAGTACTTC
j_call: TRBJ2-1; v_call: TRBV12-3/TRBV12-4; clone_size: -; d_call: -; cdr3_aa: CASSLGTTYNEQFF; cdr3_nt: TGTGCCAGCAGTTTGGGGACCACCTACAATGAGCAGTTCTTC
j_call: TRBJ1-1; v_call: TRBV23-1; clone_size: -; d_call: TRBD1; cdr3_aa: CASSQSTQGGTEAFF; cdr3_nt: TGCGCCAGCAGTCAATCCACCCAGGGGGGCACTGAAGCTTTCTTT
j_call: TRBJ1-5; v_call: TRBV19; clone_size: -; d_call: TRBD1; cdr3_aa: CASSIGWDSYQPQHF; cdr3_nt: TGTGCCAGTAGTATAGGGTGGGACAGCTATCAGCCCCAGCATTTT
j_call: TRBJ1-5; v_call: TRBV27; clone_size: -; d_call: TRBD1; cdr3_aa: CASSNRGINQPQHF; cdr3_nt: TGTGCCAGCAGTAACAGGGGGATCAATCAGCCCCAGCATTTT
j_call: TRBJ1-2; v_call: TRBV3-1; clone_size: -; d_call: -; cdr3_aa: CASSQGFFGYTF; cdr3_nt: TGTGCCAGCAGCCAAGGGTTTTTTGGCTACACCTTC
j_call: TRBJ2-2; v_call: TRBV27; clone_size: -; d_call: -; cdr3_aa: CASYTTGQNTGELFF; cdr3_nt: TGTGCCTCCTATACCACGGGACAGAACACCGGGGAGCTGTTTTTT